These 27 T cell receptor beta chains originate from one sample sequenced in a study of graft-versus-host responses after intestinal transplantation. What these receptors recognize is not known. Only in-frame clones appear in the TCRdb table, and some are missing; sequencing was by immunoSEQ multiplex PCR. The sample holds about 130,000 clones; around nine tenths are singletons and the top ten take roughly 0.2%. The sequences come from unstimulated CD4+ T cells sorted from spleen or lymph node cells, collected before intestinal transplant. The receptors here all came from a human donor who received an intestinal transplant.

The chain is built from TRBV7-2 and TRBJ2-3, with 13 bases matching TRBD2. The CDR3 covers 18 residues. Per germline, CDR1 SGHTA and CDR2 FQGNSA. Trimming took 1 base from V and 3 from J; bases not matched to a gene: 7. The CDR3 DNA reads TGTGCCAGCAGCTTAGGTCCGGGACTAGCGGGATGGACAGATACGCAGTATTTT. Its protein product is CASSLGPGLAGWTDTQYF.

The rearrangement links TRBV18 to TRBJ2-2; 9 bases are shared with TRBD1. Germline CDR1 and CDR2: KGHSH and LQKENI. Unmatched junction bases numbered 2, after V lost 3 bases and J lost 3 bases. This CDR3 region has 15 residues. The CDR3 sequence: CASSPWTGDTGELFF. For the CDR3, the DNA is TGTGCCAGCTCACCTTGGACAGGGGACACCGGGGAGCTGTTTTTT.

This rearrangement joins TRBV9 to TRBJ2-7; weak D call: TRBD1 (7 bases). Germline CDR1 and CDR2: SGDLS and YYNGEE. V lost 3 bases and J 0 bases, leaving 10 bases between the germline ends. The CDR3 consists of 14 residues. The chain's CDR3 is CASSGGTASYEQYF. DNA of the CDR3: TGTGCCAGCAGCGGCGGGACAGCCTCCTACGAGCAGTACTTC.

The chain has TRBV27 and TRBJ1-1, with TRBD1 as a possible D gene (6 bases). The V and J ends lost 4 bases and 7 bases respectively, with 16 bases between them. The length of the CDR3 is 14 residues. Germline V gene lookup returns CDR1 MNHEY and CDR2 SMNVEV (reference sequence). The CDR3, as DNA: TGTGCCAGCAGTTCCAGGGGACGTTTCCTTGAAGCTTTCTTT. This encodes CASSSRGRFLEAFF.

This clone has more than one count but fewer than ten. This chain connects TRBV7-3 to TRBJ2-5; 8 nucleotides match TRBD2. The germline V gene has CDR1 SGHTA and CDR2 FQGTGA. The CDR3 extends over 14 amino acids. V shed 5 bases, J shed 4 bases, and the junction held 6 bases outside the gene matches. CDR3 in DNA: TGTGCCAGCAGCGTCGCGGGAGGCCTAGAGACCCAGTACTTC. Amino acids: CASSVAGGLETQYF.

The gene calls are TRBV5-1 and TRBJ2-7, with D unclear. V was cut by 2 bases and J by 1 base, with 13 bases left in between. This CDR3 is built from 15 residues. CDR1 is SGHRS and CDR2 is YFSETQ in the germline V gene. CDR3 region: CASSFLASGSYEQYF. The DNA of the CDR3 is TGCGCCAGCAGCTTCTTAGCATCAGGATCCTACGAGCAGTACTTC.

V and J are TRBV30 and TRBJ1-5; D may be TRBD1 (5 bases). The CDR3 is 12 residues long. CDR1 GTSNPN and CDR2 SVGIG come from the germline V gene (reference sequence). The CDR3 region has the DNA TGTGCAGATTTGGGGGGGAATCAGCCCCAGCATTTT. The encoded protein is CADLGGNQPQHF. The complete variable domain, with remaining parts taken from reference TRBV30 and TRBJ1-5, reads SQTIHQWPATLVQPVGSPLSLECTVEGTSNPNLYWYRQAAGRGLQLLFYSVGIGQISSEVPQNLSASRPQDRQFILSSKKLLLSDSGFYLCADLGGNQPQHFGDGTRLSIL.

The genes are TRBV28 and TRBJ2-7, with 8 bases fitting TRBD1. The V gene end was trimmed by 5 bases and the J gene end by 4 bases; junction bases not matched to a gene: 10. Germline lookup yields CDR1 MDHEN and CDR2 SYDVKM. The CDR3 spans 15 residues. The CDR3 sequence: CASSPGGTADYEQYF. The CDR3 DNA follows: TGTGCCAGCAGTCCAGGGGGCACTGCTGATTACGAGCAGTACTTC. Complete variable domain (other parts from reference TRBV28 and TRBJ2-7): DVKVTQSSRYLVKRTGEKVFLECVQDMDHENMFWYRQDPGLGLRLIYFSYDVKMKEKGDIPEGYSVSREKKERFSLILESASTNQTSMYLCASSPGGTADYEQYFGPGTRLTVT.

V gene TRBV5-6 combines with J gene TRBJ2-7, with a tentative D call TRBD1 (5 bases). V lost 0 bases and J lost 2, with 12 bases in between. This CDR3 contains 15 residues. Germline CDR1 and CDR2: SGHDT and YYEEEE. The CDR3 coding sequence is TGTGCCAGCAGCTTGGCAGGGATTGGGACCTACGAGCAGTACTTC. This encodes CASSLAGIGTYEQYF.

This rearrangement joins TRBV19 to TRBJ2-3; 9 positions agree with TRBD1. Trimming took 6 bases from V and 5 from J; bases not matched to a gene: 6. CDR3 length equals 14 residues. Germline lookup yields CDR1 LNHDA and CDR2 SQIVND (reference sequence). The CDR3 is CASRLDRGQDTQYF. The CDR3, as DNA: TGTGCCAGTAGGCTGGACAGGGGACAAGATACGCAGTATTTT.

V usage is TRBV29-1 and J usage is TRBJ1-1; D is ambiguous. This CDR3 has 13 amino acids. Germline CDR1 reads SQVTM; CDR2 reads ANQGSEA. The V and J ends lost 4 bases and 7 bases respectively, with 16 bases between them. The CDR3 DNA reads as TGCAGCGTTGTACTCAGCGGAGAGAGTGAAGCTTTCTTT. Translated: CSVVLSGESEAFF.

As regards this clone: The identical CDR3 is also encoded by other nucleotide sequences in the sample. This rearrangement joins TRBV7-3 to TRBJ2-7; 9 bases are a match to TRBD1. Germline assignment: CDR1 SGHTA and CDR2 FQGTGA. V lost 3 bases, J lost 3 bases, and 0 bases stayed unmatched. The CDR3 is 13 amino acids. The CDR3 DNA follows: TGTGCCAGCAGCTTGACAGGGGGCTACGAGCAGTACTTC. This encodes CASSLTGGYEQYF. Full variable domain (missing parts from reference TRBV7-3 and TRBJ2-7): GAGVSQTPSNKVTEKGKYVELRCDPISGHTALYWYRQSLGQGPEFLIYFQGTGAADDSGLPNDRFFAVRPEGSVSTLKIQRTERGDSAVYLCASSLTGGYEQYFGPGTRLTVT.

The rearrangement joins TRBV30 to TRBJ1-5; D unclear. The CDR3 is 15 residues long. The ends were cut back, 1 base at V and 2 bases at J, with 12 bases in the middle. Germline V lookup: CDR1 GTSNPN, CDR2 SVGIG (reference sequence). CDR3 sequence reads: CAWSGRNWGNQPQHF. In DNA, the CDR3 is TGTGCCTGGAGTGGTCGAAATTGGGGCAATCAGCCCCAGCATTTT.

This sequence joins TRBV7-6 and TRBJ1-3; D perhaps matches TRBD1 (5 bases). This CDR3 is built from 15 residues. V was trimmed by 2 bases and J by 4 bases, leaving 12 bases between them. CDR1 and CDR2 from the germline V gene are SGHVS and FNYEAQ. Here the CDR3 DNA reads TGTGCCAGCAGCTTAACGGGGCTTGGGGGAAACACCATATATTTT. It translates to CASSLTGLGGNTIYF.

The rearrangement uses TRBV4-1 and TRBJ2-1; 9 bases match TRBD1. The ends lost 4 bases at V and 9 bases at J; junction bases unmatched: 10. The germline V gene has CDR1 MGHRA and CDR2 YSYEKL. The CDR3 runs 15 residues. The CDR3 loop is CASSRPGQGALEQFF. DNA for the CDR3: TGCGCCAGCAGCCGCCCGGGACAGGGCGCCCTTGAGCAGTTCTTC.

The chain is built from TRBV6-9 and TRBJ2-5, with 7 bases lining up with TRBD1. The V and J ends lost 5 bases and 1 base, in that order; junction bases with no gene match: 7. The CDR3 totals 15 residues. CDR1 MNHGY and CDR2 SVAAGI come from the germline V gene. CDR3 in DNA: TGTGCCAGCAGTAGAGAACCAGGGGGCCAAGAGACCCAGTACTTC. Translation: CASSREPGGQETQYF.

The gene calls are TRBV5-6 and TRBJ2-5; 9 positions agree with TRBD2. Unmatched junction bases numbered 16, after V lost 5 bases and J lost 5 bases. Germline CDR1 SGHDT, CDR2 YYEEEE. This CDR3 is 17 amino acids long. DNA for the CDR3: TGTGCCAGCAGTCTCCGAGGGCTAGCGGGGTATAAGGAGACCCAGTACTTC. Protein sequence: CASSLRGLAGYKETQYF.

V and J are TRBV19 and TRBJ1-1; D gene ambiguous. Trimming stripped 1 base from V and 6 bases from J, with 9 bases between. Germline V gene data show CDR1 as LNHDA and CDR2 as SQIVND (reference sequence). The CDR3 has 13 residues. The CDR3 DNA reads as TGTGCCAGTAGTATAGCCGGGCGAGCTGAAGCTTTCTTT. It yields the protein CASSIAGRAEAFF.

V gene TRBV7-9 combines with J gene TRBJ2-7; 8 bases match TRBD1. CDR3 length: 14 residues. The V gene end was trimmed by 3 bases and the J gene end by 4 bases; junction bases not matched to a gene: 5. In germline, CDR1 is SEHNR, CDR2 FQNEAQ (reference sequence). The CDR3 reads CASSFGTGIYEQYF. In nucleotides, the CDR3 is TGTGCCAGCAGCTTCGGGACAGGAATATACGAGCAGTACTTC.

V and J are TRBV10-2 and TRBJ2-7, with 12 positions matching TRBD2. The CDR3 is 17 residues long. Germline V gene sequence: CDR1 WSHSY, CDR2 SAAADI. Trimming at V came to 0 bases and at J to 1 base, leaving 4 bases not matched to a gene. DNA of the CDR3: TGCGCCAGCAGTGAGTCCCCTAGCGGGAGGGTTTCCTACGAGCAGTACTTC. It yields the protein CASSESPSGRVSYEQYF.

The chain is built from TRBV4-2 and TRBJ1-3; D not certain. V was shortened by 0 bases and J by 3 bases, with 15 bases between the two germline ends. This CDR3 contains 17 residues. The germline V gene has CDR1 LGHNA and CDR2 YNFKEQ. DNA of the CDR3: TGTGCCAGCAGCCAAGATGAAGCCCGTGGGAATGGAAACACCATATATTTT. It is translated as CASSQDEARGNGNTIYF.

V usage is TRBV9 and J usage is TRBJ1-1, with D perhaps TRBD1 (5 bases). V lost 4 bases to trimming and J lost 1 base, with 14 bases between them. The CDR3 runs 15 residues. Germline V gene lookup returns CDR1 SGDLS and CDR2 YYNGEE. The CDR3 spells CASSPRPQGNTEAFF. CDR3 nucleotides: TGTGCCAGCAGCCCGAGGCCCCAGGGGAACACTGAAGCTTTCTTT.

This sequence joins TRBV6-1 and TRBJ2-5; 7 nucleotides align to TRBD2. The germline CDR1 and CDR2 sequences are MNHNS and SASEGT. CDR3 length: 15 amino acids. J gave up 2 bases and V 9 bases, and 12 bases lay outside the gene matches. CDR3 nucleotides: TGTGCCAGATCGGCTGTCTACGGGGGGCAAGAGACCCAGTACTTC. Protein sequence: CARSAVYGGQETQYF.

The V call is TRBV28, the J call TRBJ2-5, with 7 bases aligning to TRBD1. The CDR3 has 15 residues. V trimming: 4 bases; J trimming: 1 base; junction bases outside the gene matches: 6. Germline V gene data show CDR1 as MDHEN and CDR2 as SYDVKM. The CDR3 sequence is CASSSPGQFQETQYF. The DNA for the CDR3 is TGTGCCAGCAGTTCACCGGGACAGTTCCAAGAGACCCAGTACTTC.

The V call is TRBV5-1, the J call TRBJ2-5; D possibly corresponds to TRBD2 (5 bases). Germline assignment: CDR1 SGHRS and CDR2 YFSETQ. This CDR3 has 13 residues. The germline V and J ends were trimmed by 1 base and 3 bases, with 7 bases remaining between them. The CDR3 DNA sequence: TGCGCCAGCAGCTTGCGGGGTGAAGAGACCCAGTACTTC. Translating gives CASSLRGEETQYF.

Worth noting for this clone: A junction boundary mismatches the germline segment, possibly from a read error. V gene TRBV7-7 combines with J gene TRBJ2-7; 7 nucleotides match TRBD2. Germline CDR1 and CDR2: SSHAT and FNYEAQ (reference sequence). The CDR3 consists of 14 residues. The CDR3 bases are TGTGCTAGCAGCCGTGGGGGGGGTAGCTACGAGCAGTACTTC. This gives the protein CASSRGGGSYEQYF. The full variable domain, in which reference TRBV7-7 and TRBJ2-7 provide the parts outside the CDR3, is GAGVSQSPRYKVTKRGQDVTLRCDPISSHATLYWYQQALGQGPEFLTYFNYEAQPDKSGLPSDRFSAERPEGSISTLTIQRTEQRDSAMYRCASSRGGGSYEQYFGPGTRLTVT.

This rearrangement joins TRBV6-5 to TRBJ1-4; D unclear. Germline V lookup: CDR1 MNHEY, CDR2 SVGAGI. There are 15 residues in the CDR3. The V end lost 0 bases, the J end lost 2 bases, and 7 bases lay between the germline ends. This CDR3 reads CASSYSLWTNEKLFF. CDR3 in DNA: TGTGCCAGCAGTTACTCGCTGTGGACTAATGAAAAACTGTTTTTT.